The clone carrying this T cell receptor (beta chain) was seen more than once but under ten times. As yet, its antigen is unknown. V lost 6 bases and J lost 2, with 10 bases in between. The germline gives CDR1 MNHEY, CDR2 SVGEGT. The CDR3 totals 14 residues. This sample stems from a study of vaccination effects on CD4 cells after COVID-19. Prior to sequencing, the ViraFEST assay stimulated PBMC with viral peptide pools, which expanded the antigen-specific CD4+ T cells. After roughly ten days in culture, the CD4+ T cells were isolated. People in the vaccine group had not been infected with SARS-CoV-2 before, and their nucleocapsid antibodies were negative. The data were produced by immunoSEQ multiplex PCR, yet TCRdb's version contains in-frame clones alone and is incomplete. This sample has about 27,000 clones, with roughly 73% found just once.

V gene TRBV6-2 or TRBV6-3 combines with J gene TRBJ2-2, with D perhaps assigned TRBD1 or TRBD2 (5 bases each). The sequence came from a human donor who received a COVID-19 vaccine. Sequencing used CD4+ T cells from PBMCs cultured with HCoV-NL63 spike peptides, obtained before COVID-19 vaccination. The CDR3 protein is CASSWGPNTGELFF. In DNA, the CDR3 is TGTGCCAGCAGCTGGGGACCTAACACCGGGGAGCTGTTTTTT.